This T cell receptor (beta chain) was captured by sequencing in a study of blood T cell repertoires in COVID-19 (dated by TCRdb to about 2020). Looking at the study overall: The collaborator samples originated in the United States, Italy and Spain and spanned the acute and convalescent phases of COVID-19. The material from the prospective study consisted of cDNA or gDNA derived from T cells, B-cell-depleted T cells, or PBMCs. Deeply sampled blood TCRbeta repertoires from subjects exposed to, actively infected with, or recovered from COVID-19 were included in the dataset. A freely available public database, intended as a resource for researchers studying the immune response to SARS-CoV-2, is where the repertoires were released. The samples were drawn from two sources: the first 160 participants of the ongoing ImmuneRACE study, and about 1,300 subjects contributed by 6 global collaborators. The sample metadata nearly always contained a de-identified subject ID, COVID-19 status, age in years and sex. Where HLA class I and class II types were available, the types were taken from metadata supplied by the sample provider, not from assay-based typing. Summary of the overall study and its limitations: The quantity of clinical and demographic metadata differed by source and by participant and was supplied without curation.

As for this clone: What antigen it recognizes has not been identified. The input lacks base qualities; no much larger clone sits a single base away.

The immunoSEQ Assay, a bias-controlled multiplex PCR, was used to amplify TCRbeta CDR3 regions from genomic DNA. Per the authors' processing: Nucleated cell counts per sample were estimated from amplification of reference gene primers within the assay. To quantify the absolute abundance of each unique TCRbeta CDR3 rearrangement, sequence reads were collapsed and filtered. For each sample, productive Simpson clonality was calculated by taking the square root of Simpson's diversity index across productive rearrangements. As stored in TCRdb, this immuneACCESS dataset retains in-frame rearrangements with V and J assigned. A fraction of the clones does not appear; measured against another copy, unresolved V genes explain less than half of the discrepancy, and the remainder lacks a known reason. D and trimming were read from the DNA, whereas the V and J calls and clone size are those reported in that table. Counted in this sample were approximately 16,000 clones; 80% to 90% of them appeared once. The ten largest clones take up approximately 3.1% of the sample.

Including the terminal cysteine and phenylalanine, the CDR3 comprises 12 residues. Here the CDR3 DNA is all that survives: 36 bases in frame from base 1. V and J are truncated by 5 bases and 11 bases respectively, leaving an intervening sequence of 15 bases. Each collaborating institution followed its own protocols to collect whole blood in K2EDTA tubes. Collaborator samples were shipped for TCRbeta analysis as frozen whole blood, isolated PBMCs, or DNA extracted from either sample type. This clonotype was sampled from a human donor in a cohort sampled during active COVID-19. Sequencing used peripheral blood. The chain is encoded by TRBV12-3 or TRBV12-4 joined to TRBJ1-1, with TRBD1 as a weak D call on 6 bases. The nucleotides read TGTGCCAGCAGTCCGGACAGAACCCTTGCTTTCTTT. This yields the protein CASSPDRTLAFF.